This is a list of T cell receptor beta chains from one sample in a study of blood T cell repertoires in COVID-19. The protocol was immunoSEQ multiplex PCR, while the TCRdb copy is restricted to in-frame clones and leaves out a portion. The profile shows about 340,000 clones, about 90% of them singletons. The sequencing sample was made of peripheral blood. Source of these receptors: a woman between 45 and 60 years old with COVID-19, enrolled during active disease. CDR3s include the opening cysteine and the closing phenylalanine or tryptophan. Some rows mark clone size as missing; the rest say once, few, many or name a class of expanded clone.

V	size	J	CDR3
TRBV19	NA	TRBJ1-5	CASSHRGGGVSGPQHF
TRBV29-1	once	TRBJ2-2	CSVDLTRAGELFF
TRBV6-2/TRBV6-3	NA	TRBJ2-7	CASSHSYEQYF
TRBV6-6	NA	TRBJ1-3	CASSPGQALFSGNTIYF
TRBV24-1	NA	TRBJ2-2	CATSTRGTGELFF
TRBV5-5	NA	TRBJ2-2	CASSYGLAGESTSTGELFF
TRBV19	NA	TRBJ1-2	CASSIFSNYGYTF
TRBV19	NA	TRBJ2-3	CASSTGITDTQYF
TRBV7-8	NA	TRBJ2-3	CASSGTGADTQYF
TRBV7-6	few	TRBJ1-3	CASSLEDSSGNTIYF
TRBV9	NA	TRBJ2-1	CASSLGVSGSSRRSYNEQFF
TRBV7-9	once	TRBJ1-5	CASSRTGDQPQHF
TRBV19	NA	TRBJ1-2	CASSILAGNYGYTF
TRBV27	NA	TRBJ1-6	CASSLSETGGRRSSNSPLHF
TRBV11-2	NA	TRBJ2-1	CASSPLYSPLSYNEQFF
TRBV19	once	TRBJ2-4	CASSIGGETKNIQYF
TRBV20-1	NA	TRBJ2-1	CSASELSRIYEQFF
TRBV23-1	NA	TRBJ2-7	CASSSLSSSGAYEQYF
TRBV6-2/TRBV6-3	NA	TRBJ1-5	CASSDRGYQPQHF
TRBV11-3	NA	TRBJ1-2	CASSLMAGKYNYGYTF
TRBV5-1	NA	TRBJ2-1	CASSSGLDNEQFF
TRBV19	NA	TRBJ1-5	CASSIVGGRSNQPQHF
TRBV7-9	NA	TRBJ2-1	CASSLISGSYNEQFF
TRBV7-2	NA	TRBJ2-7	CASSFYLAIYEQYF
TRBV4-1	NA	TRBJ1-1	CASSQGQGFNTEAFF
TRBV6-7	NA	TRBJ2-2	CASSWPLAEPLNTGELFF
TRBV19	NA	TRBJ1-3	CASSRPGQGFSGNTIYF
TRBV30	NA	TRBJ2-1	CAWSVRVAGNEQFF
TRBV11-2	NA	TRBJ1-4	CASSQQTGLLHF
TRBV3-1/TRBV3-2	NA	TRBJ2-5	CASSRRQGRIETQYF
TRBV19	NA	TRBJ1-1	CASSFGTGETEAFF
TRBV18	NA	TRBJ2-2	CASSPQGSGELFF
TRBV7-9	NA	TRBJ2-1	CASSRRLAGGLLYDEQFF
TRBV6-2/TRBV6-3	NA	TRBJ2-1	CASSEFRTGGNEQFF
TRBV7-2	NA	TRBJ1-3	CAVTPGGSGNTIYF
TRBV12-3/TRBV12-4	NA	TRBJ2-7	CASSWTESYEQYF
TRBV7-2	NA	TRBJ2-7	CASSLAGTAVKVAYEQYF
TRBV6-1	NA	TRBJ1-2	CASSEGGHYGYTF
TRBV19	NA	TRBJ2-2	CASRPVMSPGGELFF
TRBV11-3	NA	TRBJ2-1	CASSSTDRGRAGEQFF
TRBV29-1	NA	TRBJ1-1	CSAQQANTEAFF
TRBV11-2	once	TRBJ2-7	CASNSGRVGEQYF
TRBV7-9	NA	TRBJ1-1	CASSIQGGATEAFF
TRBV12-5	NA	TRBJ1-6	CASGPDRGYNSPLHF
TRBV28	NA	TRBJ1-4	CASSPGTVNEKLFF
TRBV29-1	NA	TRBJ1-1	CSVQGGNTEAFF
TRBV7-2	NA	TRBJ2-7	CASGKTSGSYEQYF
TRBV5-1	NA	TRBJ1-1	CASSTGGHTEAFF
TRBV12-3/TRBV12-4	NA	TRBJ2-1	CASSYSLEQFF
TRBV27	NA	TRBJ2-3	CASRLAGGITDTQYF